This T cell receptor (beta chain) was profiled in a study of blood T cell repertoires in COVID-19. Libraries were prepared by immunoSEQ multiplex PCR; TCRdb keeps only in-frame clonotypes and omits some of them. The data contain 31,000 or so clones, 90% of them singletons. The CDR3 length is 14 residues. Germline CDR1 reads MNHEY; CDR2 reads SVGAGI. V was clipped by 5 bases and J by 10 bases; unmatched bases: 7. The specimen was peripheral blood. This chain uses TRBV6-5 with TRBJ1-6; 8 bases agree with TRBD1. The sequence was collected from a man aged 60 to 69 with active COVID-19. The CDR3 loop is CASSLQGARSPLHF. The CDR3 DNA reads TGTGCCAGCAGTCTTCAGGGGGCGCGATCACCCCTCCACTTT.